This entry features one T cell receptor beta chain sequence. The target antigen is unknown. These data are taken from a study of cytomegalovirus exposure and HLA in healthy donors. Findings and limits, study-wide: CMV serostatus stood as the only immune exposure information on hand. Differences between HLA loci emerged in a later analysis of TCR association rates, with DRB1 most and HLA-C fewest. Rare sequences made up most TCRs, while some public TCRs were found in many donors.

The PCR made use of 60 Vbeta and 13 Jbeta primers. Libraries were prepared by immunoSEQ multiplex PCR; TCRdb keeps only in-frame clonotypes and omits some of them. The sample carries 60,000 to 75,000 clones, 85% to 90% recorded once. Germline values: CDR1 SGHVS, CDR2 FNYEAQ. CDR3 length: 16 residues. V lost 0 bases to trimming and J lost 3 bases; unmatched junction nucleotides: 8. V usage is TRBV7-6 and J usage is TRBJ2-7, with 7 bases identical to TRBD1. This TCR came from a female donor in good health and CMV-seronegative. The material sequenced was PBMCs. The DNA for the CDR3 is TGTGCCAGCAGCTTAGCGGCCACAGGGGCCGGCTACGAGCAGTACTTC. The encoded protein is CASSLAATGAGYEQYF.